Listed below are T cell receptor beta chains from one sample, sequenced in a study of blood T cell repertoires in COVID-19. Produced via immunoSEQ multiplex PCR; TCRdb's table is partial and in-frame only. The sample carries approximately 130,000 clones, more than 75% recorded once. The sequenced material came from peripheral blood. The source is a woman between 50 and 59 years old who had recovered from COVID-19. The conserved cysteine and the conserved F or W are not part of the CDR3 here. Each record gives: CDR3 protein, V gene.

CDR3: ASSSTGDTNYGYT; V: TRBV6-5
CDR3: ASSVGQSNEKLF; V: TRBV9
CDR3: ASRVAPPYSSEGSYT; V: TRBV7-8
CDR3: SAVGGGETQY; V: TRBV29-1
CDR3: ASTAGLSTDTQY; V: TRBV11-2
CDR3: ASSLSQGAYQPQH; V: TRBV28
CDR3: SVVRALGGTGELF; V: TRBV29-1
CDR3: ATSRDGEGIVAGELF; V: TRBV15
CDR3: ASSQEAGDGYT; V: TRBV4-1
CDR3: ASSPGGGTEAF; V: TRBV7-9